The rows below give T cell receptor beta chains drawn from one sample of a study of control samples from healthy donors and cancer patients. TCRdb's table, derived via immunoSEQ multiplex PCR, lists solely in-frame clones and lacks some. The sample gives 100,000 to 150,000 clones, 87% of which show up once; around 2% is in the top ten. The sequenced sample consisted of blood. These receptors all stem from a man in his late teens or twenties in good health. Each CDR3 is given with its conserved first and last residue. A D gene is named only where the DNA matches it firmly. A row's size may be missing; if present it is once, few, many or a size class.

NA NA TRBJ2-7 TRBV7-2 TGTGCCAGCAGCTTTCACCCCTACGAGCAGTACTTC CASSFHPYEQYF
NA NA TRBJ1-4 TRBV30 TGTGCCTGGGCCAGGGGATTTTCGGGGGCACCTGAAAAACTGTTTTTT CAWARGFSGAPEKLFF
NA NA TRBJ2-2 TRBV19 TGTGCCAGTAGTATTACCCGGCTAGCGCTCCACACCGGGGAGCTGTTTTTT CASSITRLALHTGELFF
NA NA TRBJ1-6 TRBV9 TGTGCCAGCAGCGTACGATTCTCTTCACCCCTCCACTTT CASSVRFSSPLHF
TRBD1 NA TRBJ1-6 TRBV6-5 TGTGCCAGCGGCCACGACAGGGATCTGCCACCCCTCCACTTT CASGHDRDLPPLHF
TRBD1 NA TRBJ1-3 TRBV5-4 TGTGCCAGCAGCTTGGCAGGGGGGTCTGGGAACACCATATATTTT CASSLAGGSGNTIYF
NA NA TRBJ1-2 TRBV19 TGTGCCAGTAGTATATTCGACAGCTACTATGGCTACACCTTC CASSIFDSYYGYTF
NA NA TRBJ2-2 TRBV27 TGTGCCAGCAGCACACAGCCGAACACCGGGGAGCTGTTTTTT CASSTQPNTGELFF
NA NA TRBJ1-1 TRBV5-1 TGCGCCAGCAGCTTTGTGGGGGACGGGAACACTGAAGCTTTCTTT CASSFVGDGNTEAFF
NA NA TRBJ1-5 TRBV11-3 TGTGCCAGCAGCTTTCCCAGGGAAATATATAGCAATCAGCCCCAGCATTTT CASSFPREIYSNQPQHF
NA few TRBJ1-6 TRBV7-9 TGTGCCAGCAGCTTTGGGGACACTCATAATTCACCCCTCCACTTT CASSFGDTHNSPLHF
NA once TRBJ1-2 TRBV30 TGTGCCTGGAGCCACGGGCCCTCCTCTGCTGGCTACACCTTC CAWSHGPSSAGYTF
NA NA TRBJ2-7 TRBV6-5 TGTGCCAGCAGTTACTCCTGGGACTCCTACGAGCAGTACTTC CASSYSWDSYEQYF
NA NA TRBJ2-1 TRBV6-4 TGTGCCAGCAGTGACCTGGCGGGAACAGGGGATGAGCAGTTCTTC CASSDLAGTGDEQFF
TRBD1 NA TRBJ2-2 TRBV7-9 TGTGCCAGCAGCTTCTGGGACAGGGGTGACACCGGGGAGCTGTTTTTT CASSFWDRGDTGELFF
TRBD1 NA TRBJ2-7 TRBV19 TGTGCCAGTAGTCCGGTCGGGACAGGGGAACACGAGCAGTACTTC CASSPVGTGEHEQYF
NA many TRBJ2-5 TRBV11-2 TGTGCCAGCAGCCCTCAGGGACTTCGGGTTCCATCACAGGAGACCCAGTACTTC CASSPQGLRVPSQETQYF
NA NA TRBJ2-5 TRBV5-6 TGTGCCAGCAGCGGGGGTTCCGAGACCCAGTACTTC CASSGGSETQYF
NA NA TRBJ2-2 TRBV14 TGTGCCAGCAGCCCCCGAGACACTTACACCGGGGAGCTGTTTTTT CASSPRDTYTGELFF
NA few TRBJ1-1 TRBV14 TGTGCCAGCAGCCAAGATCGGGGGGGGCGAGCTTTCTTT CASSQDRGGRAFF
TRBD1 NA TRBJ2-7 TRBV6-5 TGTGCCAGCAGAACAGGGGGCCCCCCCTACGAGCAGTACTTC CASRTGGPPYEQYF
NA NA TRBJ1-2 TRBV7-2 TGTGCCAGCAGCGTAACGATCCAGGGGCCCTCTAACTATGGCTACACCTTC CASSVTIQGPSNYGYTF
NA NA TRBJ1-2 TRBV7-2 TGTGCCAGCAGCTTTCAGGGTCATGGCTACACCTTC CASSFQGHGYTF
TRBD1 once TRBJ1-5 TRBV28 TGTGCCAGCAACAGACAGGGGGCGCGCGGCAATCAGCCCCAGCATTTT CASNRQGARGNQPQHF
NA few TRBJ2-1 TRBV7-9 TGTGCCAGCAAGCTATCCAATGAGCAGTTCTTC CASKLSNEQFF
TRBD2 NA TRBJ2-2 TRBV5-1 TGCGCCAGCAGCTTGACTGCTACTAGCGGGATAAGCACCGGGGAGCTGTTTTTT CASSLTATSGISTGELFF
NA NA TRBJ1-4 TRBV4-1 TGCGCCAGCAGCCAAGCGGGCGATCGCAGAGAGGGAAAACTGTTTTTT CASSQAGDRREGKLFF
NA few TRBJ1-5 TRBV6-6 TGTGCCAGCCGCTCAGGGATCATTCGCAATCAGCCCCAGCATTTT CASRSGIIRNQPQHF
NA once TRBJ1-1 TRBV7-9 TGTGCCAGCAGCTTAGCCCGGGCAAGAAGGGACACTGAAGCTTTCTTT CASSLARARRDTEAFF
NA NA TRBJ2-1 TRBV6-1 TGTGCCAGCAGTGAAATGCGGAACTCCTACAATGAGCAGTTCTTC CASSEMRNSYNEQFF
NA NA TRBJ2-1 TRBV4-1 TGCGCCAGCAGCCAAGAGGGGGCTTTGACATACAATGAGCAGTTCTTC CASSQEGALTYNEQFF
TRBD2 NA TRBJ2-5 TRBV6-5 TGTGCCAGCCTTGGGACTAGGCCGCAAGAGACCCAGTACTTC CASLGTRPQETQYF
NA few TRBJ1-2 TRBV12-3/TRBV12-4 TGTGCCAGCAGTTTTCGGGGGGGTTATGGCTACACCTTC CASSFRGGYGYTF
TRBD1 NA TRBJ1-2 TRBV9 TGTGCCAGCAGCTCTGGACAGGCGACCTATGGCTACACCTTC CASSSGQATYGYTF
TRBD1 NA TRBJ1-5 TRBV18 TGTGCCAGCTCACCCCCCGGACAGGGAGGTCAGCCCCAGCATTTT CASSPPGQGGQPQHF
NA NA TRBJ2-7 TRBV6-5 TGTGCCAGTAGGGTGGGGGGCGCTAATTCCTACGAGCAGTACTTC CASRVGGANSYEQYF
NA few TRBJ2-7 TRBV5-1 TGCGCCAGCAGAATTGGCGGGCTTTCGAGCTCCTACGAGCAGTACTTC CASRIGGLSSSYEQYF
NA NA TRBJ2-1 TRBV2 TGTGCCAGCAGTGCAAACTTCGCGGGTGGCAATGAGCAGTTCTTC CASSANFAGGNEQFF
NA NA TRBJ2-5 TRBV5-6 TGTGCCAGCAGCGGGGTGATGCTCCAAGAGACCCAGTACTTC CASSGVMLQETQYF
NA NA TRBJ1-4 TRBV9 TGTGCCAGCAGCGAAGGGACACCTAATGAAAAACTGTTTTTT CASSEGTPNEKLFF
TRBD2 once TRBJ2-1 TRBV10-3 TGTGCCATCCGAGGCGGGAGTGGGTCCTACAATGAGCAGTTCTTC CAIRGGSGSYNEQFF
TRBD2 NA TRBJ2-5 TRBV4-2 TGTGCCAGCAGCCAAGATGGGGCTAGCGGTCAAGAGACCCAGTACTTC CASSQDGASGQETQYF